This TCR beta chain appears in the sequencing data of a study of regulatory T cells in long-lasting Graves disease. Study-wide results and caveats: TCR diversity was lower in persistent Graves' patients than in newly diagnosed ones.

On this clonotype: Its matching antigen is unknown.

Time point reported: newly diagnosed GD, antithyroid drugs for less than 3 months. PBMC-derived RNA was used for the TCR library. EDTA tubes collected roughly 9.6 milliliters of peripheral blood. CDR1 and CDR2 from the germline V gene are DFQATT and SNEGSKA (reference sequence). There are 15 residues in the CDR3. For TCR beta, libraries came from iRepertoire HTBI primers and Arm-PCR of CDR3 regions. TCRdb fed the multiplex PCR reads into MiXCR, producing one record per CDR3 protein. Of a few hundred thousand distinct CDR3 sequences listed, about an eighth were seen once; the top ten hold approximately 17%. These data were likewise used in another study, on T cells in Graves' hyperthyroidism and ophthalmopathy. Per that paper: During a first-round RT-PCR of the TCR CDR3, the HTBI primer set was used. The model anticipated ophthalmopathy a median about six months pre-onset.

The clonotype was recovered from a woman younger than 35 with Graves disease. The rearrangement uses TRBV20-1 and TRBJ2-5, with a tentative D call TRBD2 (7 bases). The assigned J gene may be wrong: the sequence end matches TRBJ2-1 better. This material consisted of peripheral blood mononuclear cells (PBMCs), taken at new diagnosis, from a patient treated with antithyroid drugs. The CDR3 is CSARDLGGVYNEQFF. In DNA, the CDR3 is TGCAGTGCTAGAGATCTAGGGGGGGTCTACAATGAGCAGTTCTTC.